The next 30 T cell receptor beta chains were all read from a single sample in a study of T cells after yellow fever vaccination (dated by TCRdb to the late 2010s). Library creation used 5' RACE. The data were produced on an Illumina HiSeq 2500. TCRdb reprocessed the public reads (quality trimming at Q25 with fastp, clone calling with MiXCR) and kept in-frame beta chains. Each entry is one CDR3 protein sequence, shown with its most common DNA and genes. The sample table holds about 110,000 distinct CDR3 sequences, of which 7.5% to 9.5% were seen once. The biggest ten clones account for roughly 27% of the sample. The sample's treatment or condition label, decoded: live attenuated yellow fever vaccine strain. The source material was CD8+ T cells sorted from PBMCs, sampled 45 days after the yellow fever booster vaccination. The receptors originated from a young man who received the YFV17D yellow fever vaccine.

This clonotype was detected a few times. The genes are TRBV6-2 or TRBV6-3 and TRBJ1-5, with D tentatively TRBD1 (6 bases). From germline, CDR1 is MNHEY and CDR2 SVGEGT. The CDR3 sequence is 15 residues long. V lost 0 bases and J lost 8, with 14 bases in between. CDR3 amino acids: CASSYSTGSREPQHF. The CDR3 DNA is TGTGCCAGCAGTTACTCTACAGGGTCCCGGGAGCCCCAGCATTTT.

Of note for this clonotype: At one end the junction does not follow the germline gene, possibly because of a read error. The genes are TRBV25-1 and TRBJ2-5; 11 positions match TRBD2. Germline lookup yields CDR1 MGHDK and CDR2 SYGVNS. CDR3 size: 17 residues. The CDR3 nucleotides read TGTCCCAGCAGTGCCCCGGCGGGACTAGCGGAACAAGAGACCCAGTACTTC. This translates into CPSSAPAGLAEQETQYF. The whole variable domain, filled in from reference TRBV25-1 and TRBJ2-5, reads EADIYQTPRYLVIGTGKKITLECSQTMGHDKMYWYQQDPGMELHLIHYSYGVNSTEKGDLSSESTVSRIRTEHFPLTLESARPSHTSQYLCPSSAPAGLAEQETQYFGPGTRLLVL.

Many counts were recorded for this clonotype. V gene TRBV5-6 combines with J gene TRBJ2-1, with 9 bases that match TRBD1. Trimming took 2 bases from V and 8 from J; bases not matched to a gene: 8. This CDR3 spans 15 amino acids. Germline CDR1 SGHDT, CDR2 YYEEEE. The CDR3 DNA reads TGTGCCAGCAGCTTATGGACAGGGGCGGAAGATGAGCAGTTCTTC. Translating gives CASSLWTGAEDEQFF.

This clonotype was counted many times. This sequence joins TRBV6-5 and TRBJ2-3; 10 bases match TRBD2. Germline values: CDR1 MNHEY, CDR2 SVGAGI. The CDR3 is 16 amino acids. The V gene end was trimmed by 4 bases and the J gene end by 2 bases; junction bases not matched to a gene: 6. This CDR3 reads CASSLGLAETTDTQYF. In DNA, the CDR3 is TGTGCCAGCAGTTTAGGACTAGCGGAGACCACAGATACGCAGTATTTT.

The sample holds many counts of this clonotype. V gene TRBV5-1 combines with J gene TRBJ2-7, with D perhaps TRBD1 or TRBD2 (6 bases each). Germline CDR1 SGHRS, CDR2 YFSETQ. The CDR3 is 16 amino acids. V was shortened by 0 bases and J by 4 bases, with 17 bases between the two germline ends. The DNA for the CDR3 is TGCGCCAGCAGCTTGGTGCCGGGGGCTGAGCGGTACGAGCAGTACTTC. Protein sequence: CASSLVPGAERYEQYF.

This clonotype was observed many times. V usage is TRBV27 and J usage is TRBJ2-7; D possibly corresponds to TRBD2 (6 bases). Trimming took off 6 bases at V and 2 bases at J, with 14 bases between the two ends. In germline, CDR1 is MNHEY, CDR2 SMNVEV (reference sequence). This CDR3 spans 14 amino acids. The CDR3 loop is CASSLKGGTYEQYF. The CDR3 DNA is TGTGCCAGCAGCCTAAAGGGAGGCACCTACGAGCAGTACTTC.

This clonotype was seen a handful of times. The CDR3 loop is CASSEMTWLCTF. The DNA of the CDR3 is TGTGCCAGCAGTGAAATGACCTGGCTTTGCACCTTC. The J gene is TRBJ1-2, the V gene TRBV2; D unclear. V lost 2 bases and J lost 13, with 14 bases in between. Germline-derived CDR1 and CDR2 are SNHLY and FYNNEI. The CDR3 extends over 12 amino acids. The full variable domain, rest sourced from reference TRBV2 and TRBJ1-2, is EPEVTQTPSHQVTQMGQEVILRCVPISNHLYFYWYRQILGQKVEFLVSFYNNEISEKSEIFDDQFSVERPDGSNFTLKIRSTKLEDSAMYFCASSEMTWLCTFGSGTRLTVV.

This clonotype was recorded many times. The J gene is TRBJ1-2, the V gene TRBV10-3; no firm D call. The CDR3 runs to 13 residues. CDR1 is ENHRY, CDR2 SYGVKD, per germline. V was shortened by 3 bases and J by 2 bases, with 7 bases between the two germline ends. The CDR3 loop is CAISDGGNYGYTF. The CDR3 nucleotides are TGTGCCATCAGTGATGGTGGGAACTATGGCTACACCTTC.

This clonotype was recorded at least ten times. V is TRBV6-4 and J is TRBJ2-2; D gene ambiguous. The CDR3 runs 15 residues. Between the trimmed V and J ends, which lost 3 bases and 2 bases, there was a span of 10 bases. In germline, CDR1 is MRHNA, CDR2 SNTAGT. CDR3 nucleotides: TGTGCCAGCAGTGATTTTCCAGGAAACACCGGGGAGCTGTTTTTT. As protein: CASSDFPGNTGELFF.

This clonotype was seen repeatedly, ten times or more. V gene TRBV29-1 combines with J gene TRBJ2-7, with 8 bases matching TRBD1. Trimming cost V 5 bases and J 2 bases; bases outside gene matches: 5. This CDR3 comprises 13 residues. Germline V lookup: CDR1 SQVTM, CDR2 ANQGSEA. The CDR3 sequence is CSVLGQGPYEQYF. CDR3 sequence (DNA): TGCAGCGTTCTAGGACAGGGACCCTACGAGCAGTACTTC.

Comment on this clonotype: A much larger clone differs by one base, so this may be a read error. This chain uses TRBV20-1 with TRBJ2-7; D might be TRBD1 (5 bases). The CDR3 runs 15 residues. V was shortened by 5 bases and J by 2 bases, with 19 bases between the two germline ends. Looked up from germline, CDR1 is DFQATT and CDR2 is SNEGSKA (reference sequence). The CDR3 reads CSASPLGVNAYEQYF. CDR3 in DNA: TGCAGTGCTTCCCCATTAGGGGTCAATGCCTACGAGCAGTACTTC.

This clonotype was found many times. The gene calls are TRBV15 and TRBJ1-2; D not certain. From germline, CDR1 is LNHNV and CDR2 YYDKDF (reference sequence). The CDR3 sequence is 14 residues long. V was shortened by 4 bases and J by 0 bases, with 9 bases between the two germline ends. CDR3 bases: TGTGCCACCAGCATCAGCCTAGCTAACTATGGCTACACCTTC. Amino acid sequence: CATSISLANYGYTF. Full variable domain (rest looked up from reference TRBV15 and TRBJ1-2): DAMVIQNPRYQVTQFGKPVTLSCSQTLNHNVMYWYQQKSSQAPKLLFHYYDKDFNNEADTPDNFQSRRPNTSFCFLDIRSPGLGDTAMYLCATSISLANYGYTFGSGTRLTVV.

This clonotype was counted many times. The chain combines TRBV7-7 with TRBJ2-1; 8 bases align to TRBD2. This CDR3 is 14 amino acids long. Germline V gives CDR1 SSHAT, CDR2 FNYEAQ (reference sequence). The trim removed 5 bases at V and 6 bases at J, leaving 6 bases unmatched. DNA for the CDR3: TGTGCCAGCAGCCGCGGACTAGCCGGCAATGAGCAGTTCTTC. This encodes CASSRGLAGNEQFF.

This clonotype showed up many times. CDR3 in amino acids: CASSQDESTGELFF. The DNA of the CDR3 is TGTGCCAGCAGCCAAGACGAATCCACCGGGGAGCTGTTTTTT. The chain couples TRBV4-2 to TRBJ2-2; D not certain. The CDR3 extends over 14 amino acids. Per the germline V gene, CDR1 is LGHNA and CDR2 is YNFKEQ. V was shortened by 0 bases and J by 4 bases, with 6 bases between the two germline ends.

This clonotype was detected ten times or more. V usage is TRBV24-1 and J usage is TRBJ1-1; tentatively, D is TRBD1 (5 bases). Trimming took 4 bases from V and 4 from J, leaving 6 bases between them. Germline values: CDR1 KGHDR, CDR2 SFDVKD. The CDR3 has 12 residues. CDR3 loop: CATSEGGTEAFF. The CDR3 bases are TGTGCCACCAGTGAGGGGGGCACTGAAGCTTTCTTT.

This clonotype was seen at least ten times. The J gene is TRBJ2-5, the V gene TRBV9; D ambiguous. Trimming took off 0 bases at V and 7 bases at J, with 10 bases between the two ends. Germline CDR1 and CDR2: SGDLS and YYNGEE. The CDR3 consists of 13 residues. Written as DNA, the CDR3 is TGTGCCAGCAGCGTAGTTCACTGGCGGACCCAGTACTTC. Its protein product is CASSVVHWRTQYF.

This clonotype has at least ten counts. This sequence joins TRBV15 and TRBJ2-7; D is possibly TRBD1 (5 bases). CDR1 and CDR2 from the germline V gene are LNHNV and YYDKDF (reference sequence). CDR3 length: 16 amino acids. Trimming stripped 0 bases from V and 0 bases from J, with 12 bases between. CDR3 DNA: TGTGCCACCAGCAGAGAAATAGGACAAACCTCCTACGAGCAGTACTTC. This translates into CATSREIGQTSYEQYF.

The genes are TRBV11-2 and TRBJ2-1, with 7 bases matching TRBD2. The trim removed 1 base at V and 2 bases at J, leaving 11 bases unmatched. Germline CDR1 SGHAT, CDR2 FQNNGV. The CDR3 length is 18 residues. The CDR3 sequence: CASSLVGTGTTAYNEQFF. In nucleotides, the CDR3 is TGTGCCAGCAGCTTAGTCGGGACCGGGACTACGGCCTACAATGAGCAGTTCTTC.

This chain connects TRBV20-1 to TRBJ2-1; D is undetermined. Germline V gives CDR1 DFQATT, CDR2 SNEGSKA (reference sequence). The V gene lost 0 bases and the J gene lost 0 bases, with 21 bases spanning the gap. The CDR3 extends over 19 amino acids. This CDR3 is CSARDSLGLHQSSYNEQFF. In DNA, the CDR3 is TGCAGTGCTAGAGACTCCTTGGGCCTTCACCAGAGCTCCTACAATGAGCAGTTCTTC.

The V gene is TRBV2, the J gene TRBJ2-7; TRBD2 might be the D (7 bases). The CDR3 has 18 residues. Germline CDR1 SNHLY, CDR2 FYNNEI. Deletions cut 6 bases from V and 4 bases from J, with 28 bases between. The CDR3 region has the DNA TGTGCCAGCAGAGATTCTACCCAGGGCGCAGGGGAGGGGTACGAGCAGTACTTC. Amino acids: CASRDSTQGAGEGYEQYF.

There are many counts of this clonotype. V gene TRBV11-2 combines with J gene TRBJ2-7; D might be TRBD1 (6 bases). Trimming stripped 3 bases from V and 4 bases from J, with 13 bases between. This CDR3 comprises 14 residues. CDR1 and CDR2 (germline): SGHAT, FQNNGV. The CDR3 loop is CASSFFGGWYEQYF. The CDR3 region has the DNA TGTGCCAGCAGCTTTTTTGGGGGCTGGTACGAGCAGTACTTC.

This clonotype came up a few times. J is TRBJ2-2 and V is TRBV7-9, with 8 bases that match TRBD2. This CDR3 is built from 15 residues. Germline V gene data show CDR1 as SEHNR and CDR2 as FQNEAQ (reference sequence). Losses at the gene ends were 5 bases for V and 1 base for J; bases not matched to a gene: 3. The CDR3 loop is CASSKTSENTGELFF. CDR3 bases: TGTGCCAGCAGCAAGACTAGCGAGAACACCGGGGAGCTGTTTTTT.

This clonotype was found many times. V gene TRBV7-8 combines with J gene TRBJ1-2, with unresolved D. There are 13 residues in the CDR3. The germline V gene has CDR1 SGHVS and CDR2 FQNEAQ. V lost 5 bases and J 4 bases, leaving 11 bases between the germline ends. CDR3 sequence reads: CASSQGSPYGYTF. The DNA for the CDR3 is TGTGCCAGCAGCCAAGGCTCCCCCTATGGCTACACCTTC.

In this sample, this clonotype turned up many times. V is TRBV10-2 and J is TRBJ2-7, with TRBD1 matching 7 bases. The germline gives CDR1 WSHSY, CDR2 SAAADI. The CDR3 covers 14 residues. J was trimmed by 0 bases and V by 3 bases; bases with no gene match: 2. The CDR3 coding sequence is TGCGCCAGCAGTGAACAGGGGCTCTCCTACGAGCAGTACTTC. This sequence encodes CASSEQGLSYEQYF.

Ten or more counts support this clonotype. The chain employs TRBV27 and TRBJ2-7; TRBD1 matches 8 bases. V lost 9 bases to trimming and J lost 2 bases; unmatched junction nucleotides: 6. Germline CDR1 is MNHEY and CDR2 is SMNVEV (reference sequence). The CDR3 has 13 residues. Written as DNA, the CDR3 is TGTGCCAGTGGGGGACAGGCCCCCTACGAGCAGTACTTC. This encodes CASGGQAPYEQYF.

This chain joins TRBV11-2 and TRBJ2-5; 11 bases fit TRBD1. Unmatched junction bases numbered 16, after V lost 5 bases and J lost 14 bases. Germline loops: CDR1 SGHAT, CDR2 FQNNGV. The CDR3 runs to 15 residues. CDR3 protein: CASSPSGQGDETLYF. As DNA, the CDR3 is TGTGCCAGCAGCCCCTCGGGACAGGGGGATGAGACCCTCTACTTC.

This clonotype was counted ten times or more. The rearrangement links TRBV27 to TRBJ2-1, with D possibly being TRBD2 (5 bases). V dropped 4 bases and J dropped 5 bases, with 18 bases sitting between them. The CDR3 has 16 amino acids. CDR1 and CDR2 from the germline V gene are MNHEY and SMNVEV (reference sequence). CDR3 in amino acids: CASSSSLALVNNEQFF. The CDR3 region has the DNA TGTGCCAGCAGTTCCTCCCTCGCACTAGTGAACAATGAGCAGTTCTTC.

The V and J genes are TRBV9 and TRBJ2-1, with D uncertain. Looked up from germline, CDR1 is SGDLS and CDR2 is YYNGEE. The CDR3 is 11 amino acids. Trimming shortened V by 0 bases and J by 9 bases, and 4 bases separated the two germline ends. The CDR3 here is CASSVAAEQFF. For the CDR3, the DNA is TGTGCCAGCAGCGTAGCTGCTGAGCAGTTCTTC. Full variable domain (remainder filled in from reference TRBV9 and TRBJ2-1): DSGVTQTPKHLITATGQRVTLRCSPRSGDLSVYWYQQSLDQGLQFLIQYYNGEERAKGNILERFSAQQFPDLHSELNLSSLELGDSALYFCASSVAAEQFFGPGTRLTVL.

This clonotype has just a few counts. J is TRBJ1-2 and V is TRBV29-1; no definite D call. The V end lost 5 bases, the J end lost 2 bases, and 12 bases lay between the germline ends. Germline CDR1 is SQVTM and CDR2 is ANQGSEA. The CDR3 has 13 residues. The CDR3 here is CSVPFLGNYGYTF. CDR3 coding DNA: TGCAGCGTTCCTTTTCTAGGCAACTATGGCTACACCTTC.

This clonotype was found many times. The chain joins TRBV5-1 to TRBJ2-7; D unclear. Germline-derived CDR1 and CDR2 are SGHRS and YFSETQ. This CDR3 is 17 amino acids long. V shed 0 bases and J shed 2 bases, with 18 bases lying between them. DNA for the CDR3: TGCGCCAGCAGCTTGGGGGGTTATGCGAAGAGAGCCTACGAGCAGTACTTC. Residues: CASSLGGYAKRAYEQYF.